This T cell receptor (beta chain) originates from a study of cytomegalovirus exposure and HLA in healthy donors. Across the whole study: Some 85 million unique TCRs, all from HLA-typed donors, were included in an early release of the data.

A remark on this clone: Its antigen is unidentified.

Germline CDR1 and CDR2: SGHTA and FQGNSA. V was pared by 3 bases and J by 7 bases, with 24 bases between. The CDR3 is made up of 17 amino acids. PCR was performed using 60 Vbeta and 13 Jbeta primers. Repertoires were generated with immunoSEQ multiplex PCR, while TCRdb's copy carries only in-frame clones and drops some. The sample has 150,000 or so clones, over 60% seen once. Study-wide results and limits: Later on, analysis showed that most CMV-associated TCR beta chains appeared to be HLA-restricted. Confirmation was obtained in vitro that a few CMV-associated chains are specific for CMV antigens. Researchers catalogued roughly 150 TCR beta chains as cytomegalovirus-associated.

The source is a man aged 35-49 years in good health and CMV-seropositive. J is TRBJ2-5 and V is TRBV7-2; D ambiguous. Sequencing was performed on PBMCs. DNA for the CDR3: TGTGCCAGCAGCTTTGGGCCGACACTCGCTTTCAGTGGGACCCAGTACTTC. Protein sequence: CASSFGPTLAFSGTQYF.